This TCR beta chain was identified during a study of glioma-infiltrating T cells. This clonotype was observed many times. Germline CDR1 and CDR2: DFQATT and SNEGSKA (reference sequence). The CDR3 sequence is 13 residues long. Trimming took 5 bases from V and 4 from J; bases not matched to a gene: 1. Amplification of TCR alpha and beta CDR3 regions from RNA used iRepertoire nested multiplex PCR. TCRdb re-called the multiplex PCR reads through MiXCR, storing one row per CDR3 protein. This table holds more than 95,000 distinct CDR3 sequences, roughly 24% found once. V is TRBV20-1 and J is TRBJ2-7; 14 bases fit TRBD2. Sequencing used glioma tissue, nonneoplastic brain tissue, or PBMCs (not recorded which). This receptor was identified in a human donor with low-grade glioma or glioblastoma, undergoing nonglioma brain surgery, or in good health (not recorded which). The CDR3: CSAGTSGSYEQYF. CDR3 sequence (DNA): TGCAGTGCTGGGACTAGCGGGAGTTACGAGCAGTACTTC.